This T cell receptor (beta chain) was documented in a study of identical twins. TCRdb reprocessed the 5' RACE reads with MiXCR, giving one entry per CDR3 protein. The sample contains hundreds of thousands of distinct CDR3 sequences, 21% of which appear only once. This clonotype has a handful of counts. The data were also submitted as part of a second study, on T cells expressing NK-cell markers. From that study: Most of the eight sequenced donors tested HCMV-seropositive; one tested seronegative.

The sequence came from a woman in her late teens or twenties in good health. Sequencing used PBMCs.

CDR3 sequence reads: CASRTAGQPQHF. The CDR3, as DNA: TGTGCCAGCAGAACCGCCGGCCAGCCCCAGCATTTT. The chain joins TRBV12-3 or TRBV12-4 to TRBJ1-5; D unresolved. This CDR3 comprises 12 residues. Trimming left V 6 bases short and J 7 bases short, with 10 bases between.